The 27 T cell receptor beta chains reported below all come from one sample, sequenced in a study of regulatory T cells in long-lasting Graves disease. The authors built TCR beta libraries using iRepertoire HTBI primers and Arm-PCR of CDR3 regions. TCRdb independently ran MiXCR on the multiplex PCR reads; one entry per CDR3 protein. The table records around 340,000 distinct CDR3 sequences, roughly a fifth of them present only once. The time point denotes: persistent/refractory GD, antithyroid drugs over 5 years with positive TRAb. PBMC RNA was the source of the TCR library. The source was peripheral blood mononuclear cells (PBMCs), collected when the disease was refractory, from a patient treated with antithyroid drugs. These receptors came from a female donor with Graves disease.

This clonotype was seen at least ten times. The chain recombines TRBV6-1 with TRBJ1-5; no clear D gene. Per germline, CDR1 MNHNS and CDR2 SASEGT. The CDR3 contains 15 residues. V was pared by 4 bases and J by 3 bases, with 13 bases between. The chain's CDR3 is CASSVDALLNQPQHF. CDR3 coding DNA: TGTGCCAGCAGTGTGGATGCGCTACTCAATCAGCCCCAGCATTTT.

This clonotype was counted ten times or more. V usage is TRBV3-1 and J usage is TRBJ2-2, with TRBD2 identical over 10 bases. Trimming removed 1 base from V and 7 bases from J; junction bases left unmatched: 3. CDR1 LGHDT and CDR2 YNNKEL come from the germline V gene (reference sequence). CDR3 size: 15 residues. For the CDR3, the DNA is TGTGCCAGCAGCCAAGGAACTAGCGGGATCGGGGAGCTGTTTTTT. As protein: CASSQGTSGIGELFF.

This clonotype was seen only a few times. The gene calls are TRBV28 and TRBJ2-4, with D possibly being TRBD2 (5 bases). V gave up 5 bases and J gave up 4 bases, with 6 bases separating them. This CDR3 comprises 12 residues. Germline lookup yields CDR1 MDHEN and CDR2 SYDVKM. CDR3 nucleotides: TGTGCCAGCAGTCGGGAAAAAAACATTCAGTACTTC. It encodes CASSREKNIQYF.

V is TRBV5-1 and J is TRBJ1-6; TRBD1 matches at 8 bases. V lost 0 bases and J lost 10; bases outside the gene matches: 9. Germline assignment: CDR1 SGHRS and CDR2 YFSETQ. This CDR3 has 16 amino acids. CDR3 region: CASSLEGQGAQSPLHF. In DNA form, the CDR3 reads TGCGCCAGCAGCTTGGAAGGCCAGGGGGCACAGTCACCCCTCCACTTT.

The chain employs TRBV7-8 and TRBJ1-3, with a possible D match to TRBD1 (5 bases). In germline, CDR1 is SGHVS, CDR2 FQNEAQ. The CDR3 sequence is 17 residues long. Between the trimmed V and J ends, which lost 2 bases and 0 bases, there was a span of 14 bases. The CDR3 sequence is CASSLSKTGTSGNTIYF. The CDR3 DNA reads TGTGCCAGCAGCTTATCTAAAACCGGGACCTCTGGAAACACCATATATTTT.

This clonotype was observed many times. The rearrangement joins TRBV7-9 to TRBJ1-1; D unclear. CDR1 and CDR2 from the germline V gene are SEHNR and FQNEAQ (reference sequence). V dropped 5 bases and J dropped 2 bases, with 12 bases sitting between them. CDR3 size: 14 residues. The CDR3 bases are TGTGCCAGCAGCGTCGGACGGATCAACACTGAAGCTTTCTTT. It specifies CASSVGRINTEAFF.

The chain recombines TRBV18 with TRBJ1-1; D is perhaps TRBD1 (5 bases). Trimming left V 1 base short and J 2 bases short, with 8 bases between. The CDR3 totals 14 residues. Per the germline V gene, CDR1 is KGHSH and CDR2 is LQKENI. This chain's CDR3 is CASSPRTYNTEAFF. DNA of the CDR3: TGTGCCAGCTCACCACGGACATATAACACTGAAGCTTTCTTT.

This chain links TRBV12-3 or TRBV12-4 with TRBJ1-2; D is perhaps TRBD1 (5 bases). With 5 bases removed from V and 3 bases from J, the gap between germline ends came to 19 bases. The CDR3 is made up of 16 amino acids. The CDR3 sequence: CASSAIGWGEHYGYTF. The CDR3 region has the DNA TGTGCCAGCAGTGCCATAGGATGGGGCGAGCACTATGGCTACACCTTC.

This clonotype occurred many times. This rearrangement joins TRBV6-5 to TRBJ1-1; the D is unclear. This CDR3 spans 13 amino acids. Trimming left V 4 bases short and J 4 bases short, with 10 bases between. Germline values: CDR1 MNHEY, CDR2 SVGAGI. The CDR3 is CASSFEGGTEAFF. Written as DNA, the CDR3 is TGTGCCAGCAGTTTTGAGGGCGGCACTGAAGCTTTCTTT.

This clonotype occurred many times. This rearrangement joins TRBV5-5 to TRBJ1-2; 8 bases match TRBD1. The CDR3 runs to 14 residues. V trimming: 3 bases; J trimming: 2 bases; junction bases outside the gene matches: 3. The V gene's germline CDR1 is SGHKS and CDR2 YYEKEE (reference sequence). CDR3 nucleotide sequence: TGTGCCAGCAGCTGGGACAGGTCAAACTATGGCTACACCTTC. Translating gives CASSWDRSNYGYTF.

The sample holds a few counts of this clonotype. V gene TRBV29-1 combines with J gene TRBJ1-1; the D gene is possibly TRBD1 (6 bases). This CDR3 is 14 amino acids long. Deletions cut 3 bases from V and 0 bases from J, with 11 bases between. Germline CDR1 reads SQVTM; CDR2 reads ANQGSEA. The CDR3 here is CSVESRGVNTEAFF. The DNA for the CDR3 is TGCAGCGTTGAGTCCAGGGGAGTGAACACTGAAGCTTTCTTT. Drawing the rest from reference TRBV29-1 and TRBJ1-1, the complete variable domain is SAVISQKPSRDICQRGTSLTIQCQVDSQVTMMFWYRQQPGQSLTLIATANQGSEATYESGFVIDKFPISRPNLTFSTLTVSNMSPEDSSIYLCSVESRGVNTEAFFGQGTRLTVV.

This clonotype was counted only a few times. The chain couples TRBV7-2 to TRBJ1-2; the match to TRBD1 covers 7 bases. The germline V gene encodes CDR1 SGHTA and CDR2 FQGNSA. The CDR3 contains 15 residues. The trim removed 4 bases at V and 8 bases at J, leaving 13 bases unmatched. The CDR3 nucleotides are TGTGCCAGCAGCTACCGGGACAGAGATTCGAGGGGCTACACCTTC. It codes for CASSYRDRDSRGYTF.

At least ten counts were recorded for this clonotype. This chain joins TRBV20-1 and TRBJ2-7, with D perhaps TRBD1 (6 bases). V lost 3 bases to trimming and J lost 2 bases, with 8 bases between them. CDR1 is DFQATT, CDR2 SNEGSKA, per germline (reference sequence). The CDR3 loop spans 12 amino acids. The CDR3 is CSASQGTYEQYF. CDR3 nucleotide sequence: TGCAGTGCTAGCCAGGGGACCTACGAGCAGTACTTC.

In this sample, this clonotype turned up many times. The V and J genes are TRBV6-1 and TRBJ1-1; 7 nucleotides align to TRBD1. The germline CDR1 and CDR2 sequences are MNHNS and SASEGT. This CDR3 has 11 residues. The V segment lost 5 bases and the J segment 8 bases; nucleotides outside the gene matches: 2. The CDR3 region has the DNA TGTGCCAGCAGTACGGACAGGGAAGCTTTCTTT. Protein sequence: CASSTDREAFF.

This clonotype was detected ten times or more. This chain joins TRBV11-2 and TRBJ1-1; weak D call: TRBD1 (6 bases). The CDR3 consists of 13 residues. V was shortened by 4 bases and J by 3 bases, with 9 bases between the two germline ends. CDR1 is SGHAT, CDR2 FQNNGV, per germline. The CDR3 DNA sequence: TGTGCCAGCAGCTCAGGGGCGTACACTGAAGCTTTCTTT. The encoded protein is CASSSGAYTEAFF. Full variable domain (rest looked up from reference TRBV11-2 and TRBJ1-1): EAGVAQSPRYKIIEKRQSVAFWCNPISGHATLYWYQQILGQGPKLLIQFQNNGVVDDSQLPKDRFSAERLKGVDSTLKIQPAKLEDSAVYLCASSSGAYTEAFFGQGTRLTVV.

Only a few counts were recorded for this clonotype. J is TRBJ1-1 and V is TRBV4-1, with a possible D match to TRBD1 (6 bases). This CDR3 region has 14 residues. Trimming took 2 bases from V and 5 from J, leaving 12 bases between them. Per the germline V gene, CDR1 is MGHRA and CDR2 is YSYEKL. The CDR3 spells CASSQPTGWTEAFF. The CDR3, as DNA: TGCGCCAGCAGCCAACCTACAGGGTGGACTGAAGCTTTCTTT.

To note about this clonotype: This likely came from a read error, as a far larger clone is one base away. The chain carries TRBV30 and TRBJ1-6, with 8 bases identical to TRBD1. The germline CDR1 and CDR2 sequences are GTSNPN and SVGIG (reference sequence). CDR3 length equals 13 residues. The CDR3 loop reads CAWDEQGTGEALF. Written as DNA, the CDR3 is TGTGCCTGGGACGAACAGGGGACAGGTGAAGCTCTCTTT. Full variable domain (outside the CDR3, taken from reference TRBV30 and TRBJ1-6): SQTIHQWPATLVQPVGSPLSLECTVEGTSNPNLYWYRQAAGRGLQLLFYSVGIGQISSEVPQNLSASRPQDRQFILSSKKLLLSDSGFYLCAWDEQGTGEALFGNGTRLTVT.

This clonotype was detected ten times or more. The chain joins TRBV12-3 or TRBV12-4 to TRBJ2-5, with 8 bases fitting TRBD1. This CDR3 comprises 15 residues. V was pared by 2 bases and J by 7 bases, with 9 bases of the junction left unmatched. The CDR3 loop reads CASSLRAGGEGTQYF. The CDR3 nucleotides are TGTGCCAGCAGTTTAAGGGCAGGGGGCGAGGGGACCCAGTACTTC.

This clonotype appeared many times. The chain uses TRBV7-2 and TRBJ2-5; TRBD2 matches 8 bases. There are 14 residues in the CDR3. CDR1 SGHTA and CDR2 FQGNSA come from the germline V gene. Trimming at V came to 7 bases and at J to 7 bases, leaving 11 bases not matched to a gene. The CDR3 nucleotides are TGTGCCAGCACTCCCGGGACTAGGGCAATGACCCAGTACTTC. Amino acid sequence: CASTPGTRAMTQYF.

In this sample, this clonotype turned up many times. V is TRBV10-1 and J is TRBJ1-1; 8 bases align to TRBD1. Germline V gene lookup returns CDR1 WNHNN and CDR2 SYGVQD (reference sequence). Germline trimming cut 6 bases from V and 4 bases from J; bases unmatched to any gene: 16. The CDR3 spans 17 residues. The chain's CDR3 is CASRDAGQGEYSTEAFF. In nucleotides, the CDR3 is TGCGCCAGCAGAGACGCAGGACAGGGCGAGTATAGCACTGAAGCTTTCTTT.

The genes are TRBV3-1 and TRBJ2-2; 14 bases are a match to TRBD2. This CDR3 has 14 residues. Losses at the gene ends were 7 bases for V and 6 bases for J; bases not matched to a gene: 1. The V gene's germline CDR1 is LGHDT and CDR2 YNNKEL (reference sequence). The CDR3 bases are TGTGCCAGCATGACTAGCGGGAGGGCCGGGGAGCTGTTTTTT. It yields the protein CASMTSGRAGELFF.

This clonotype was observed a few times. V gene TRBV10-3 combines with J gene TRBJ1-6; 12 positions agree with TRBD1. The ends lost 2 bases at V and 10 bases at J; junction bases unmatched: 3. The germline V gene encodes CDR1 ENHRY and CDR2 SYGVKD. This CDR3 has 15 residues. The CDR3, as DNA: TGTGCCATCAGTGAGGATGGGACAGGGGGCTCACCCCTCCACTTT. It is translated as CAISEDGTGGSPLHF.

This clonotype has a count of ten or more. The rearrangement uses TRBV7-2 and TRBJ2-7, with TRBD1 matching 9 bases. CDR1 and CDR2 (germline): SGHTA, FQGNSA. The CDR3 totals 12 residues. With V trimmed by 5 bases and J by 6 bases, 2 bases remained unmatched. The CDR3 DNA reads as TGTGCCAGCAGCCCGACAGGGGGCGAGCAGTACTTC. Translating it yields CASSPTGGEQYF.

This sequence joins TRBV5-1 and TRBJ2-7, with a weak D call TRBD2 (5 bases). Trimming pared 1 base from V and 0 bases from J, leaving 8 bases between. This CDR3 contains 14 residues. Germline CDR1 is SGHRS and CDR2 is YFSETQ. The CDR3 is CASSLPSLSYEQYF. In DNA, the CDR3 is TGCGCCAGCAGCTTGCCTAGCCTCTCCTACGAGCAGTACTTC.

The chain combines TRBV29-1 with TRBJ1-6, with 10 bases fitting TRBD1. Unmatched junction bases numbered 9, after V lost 6 bases and J lost 7 bases. The germline V gene encodes CDR1 SQVTM and CDR2 ANQGSEA. The CDR3 spans 15 residues. CDR3 DNA sequence: TGCAGCGTGACAGGGGGCGCATTGGGGAATTCACCCCTCCACTTT. It yields the protein CSVTGGALGNSPLHF.

As to this clonotype: A much larger clonotype is one base distant, so this may be a read error. The chain combines TRBV7-2 with TRBJ1-5; 8 bases are a match to TRBD1. Germline assignment: CDR1 SGHTA and CDR2 FQGNSA. The junction had 13 bases not matched to a gene; V was cut back by 8 bases and J by 4 bases. This CDR3 spans 16 amino acids. CDR3 DNA sequence: TGTGCCAGCGGCATACGGACAGGGCAAATAAATCAGCCCCAGCATTTT. Protein product: CASGIRTGQINQPQHF.

This clonotype has at least ten counts. The V call is TRBV20-1, the J call TRBJ1-1; possibly TRBD1 for D (5 bases). CDR3 length equals 16 residues. V was clipped by 1 base and J by 1 base, with 16 bases between them. Germline CDR1 reads DFQATT; CDR2 reads SNEGSKA (reference sequence). As DNA, the CDR3 is TGCAGTGCTAGAGGGGAGGGACTTTTGGGGAACACTGAAGCTTTCTTT. This gives the protein CSARGEGLLGNTEAFF.